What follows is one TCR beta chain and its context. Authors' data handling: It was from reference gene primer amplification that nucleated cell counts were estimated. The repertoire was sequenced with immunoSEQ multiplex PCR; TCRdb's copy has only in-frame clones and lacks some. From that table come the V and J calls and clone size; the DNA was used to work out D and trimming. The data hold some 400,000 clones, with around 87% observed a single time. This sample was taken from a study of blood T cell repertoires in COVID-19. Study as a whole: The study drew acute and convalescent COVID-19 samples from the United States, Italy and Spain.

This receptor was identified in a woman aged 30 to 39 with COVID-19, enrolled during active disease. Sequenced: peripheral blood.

The CDR3 reads CASSRLSTEAFF. CDR3 in DNA: TGTGCCAGCAGCCGTCTAAGTACTGAAGCTTTCTTT. V usage is TRBV11-1 and J usage is TRBJ1-1, with D unresolved. Germline loops: CDR1 SGHAT, CDR2 FQDESV (reference sequence). The CDR3 consists of 12 residues. Trimming left V 5 bases short and J 5 bases short, with 9 bases between.